The entry that follows covers one T cell receptor (beta chain) sequence. The data derive from a study of blood T cell repertoires in COVID-19. Authors' data handling: Amplification from reference gene primers served as the basis for estimated nucleated cell counts. TCRdb's table, derived via immunoSEQ multiplex PCR, lists solely in-frame clones and lacks some. V and J calls and clone size are given by that table; D and trimming were obtained from the DNA. This repertoire shows 250,000 to 350,000 clones, about 86% found once; its top ten account for around 16%. The sample was peripheral blood. The TCR originated in a person aged 65 to 85 with COVID-19, enrolled during active disease.

The CDR3 loop is CASSLFSRNYGYTF. CDR3 in DNA: TGTGCCAGCAGTTTATTCTCCAGAAACTATGGCTACACCTTC. The V gene is TRBV28, the J gene TRBJ1-2; D is unresolved. There are 14 residues in the CDR3. Trimming cost V 1 base and J 2 bases, with 8 bases left between them. Germline V gene data show CDR1 as MDHEN and CDR2 as SYDVKM.